This TCR beta chain was recorded in a study of cytomegalovirus exposure and HLA in healthy donors. The PCR was carried out with 60 Vbeta primers and 13 Jbeta primers. The table came from immunoSEQ multiplex PCR; TCRdb's copy has only in-frame clones and leaves some out. The data show 100,000 or so clones, with approximately 83% seen just once and roughly 6.1% held by the top ten. As for the donors, each was a healthy bone marrow donor. There were likely unrecorded immune exposures, though donors were nominally healthy when sampled. The sequencing sample was made of PBMCs. The clonotype originates from a man younger than 30 in good health and CMV-seronegative.

CDR3 DNA sequence: TGTGCCAGCAGCCAAGCGTACGAGCAGTACTTC. Translation: CASSQAYEQYF. The V gene is TRBV14, the J gene TRBJ2-7, with unresolved D. Trimming shortened V by 1 base and J by 4 bases, and 2 bases separated the two germline ends. Germline CDR1 and CDR2: SGHDN and FVKESK. The CDR3 consists of 11 residues.